The clone carrying this TCR beta chain was counted only a few times. Its antigen remains unknown. Researchers ran the PCR with 60 Vbeta and 13 Jbeta primers. Produced via immunoSEQ multiplex PCR; TCRdb's table is partial and in-frame only. The sample records 65,000 to 90,000 clones, roughly 82% being singletons. Germline-derived CDR1 and CDR2 are SGHTA and FQGNSA. This CDR3 is built from 15 residues. This sample was taken from a study of cytomegalovirus exposure and HLA in healthy donors. In the study overall: Researchers previously reported finding 90 million to 130 million unique TCR beta sequences from 150 million to 200 million T cells. Study-level findings and limits: Fewer N-insertions (relative to the approximately 700-donor mean) were reportedly seen in an Asian-associated ancestry cluster in a later analysis. Solely CMV serostatus was available to characterize immune exposure.

This chain joins TRBV7-2 and TRBJ2-5; 7 positions agree with TRBD2. The J call may be wrong; the DNA end is better matched by TRBJ2-7. The sample taken for sequencing was PBMCs. This TCR came from a man aged 65 to 85 in good health and CMV-seronegative. The chain's CDR3 is CASSFGGTTSYEQYF. CDR3 in DNA: TGTGCCAGCAGCTTCGGCGGGACTACCTCCTACGAGCAGTACTTC.